This section outlines one TCR beta chain sequence together with its context. Its antigen remains unidentified. Base qualities are not provided; no much larger clone lies one nucleotide away. The receptor library was made with the immunoSEQ multiplex PCR assay. For the multiplex PCR, a mixture combining 60 forward primers for TCR Vbeta segments and 13 reverse primers for TCR Jbeta segments was used. The CDR3 region of rearranged TCR beta genes was amplified from genomic DNA with a multiplex PCR assay. The amplified TCR beta libraries were sequenced on the Illumina HiSeq System as 87-base-pair reads. Per the source publication's procedure: In a later analysis, tens of millions of unique TCR beta chains were counted across the 650 to 750 repertoires, and some 10 million of these chains were shared by at least two donors. A nearest-neighbor algorithm error-corrected the raw reads and collapsed the reads into unique sequences, merging closely related sequences to remove PCR and sequencing errors. V, D and J gene segments were assigned by aligning CDR3 sequences to IMGT reference sequences. For a sequence to be retained, a match of at least six nucleotides was required to both a V gene segment and a J gene segment. A rearrangement counted as productive if the CDR3 had no stop codons and remained in frame with V and J, and every other rearrangement counted as non-productive. CDR3 was defined by IMGT convention, running from the second conserved V-encoded cysteine to the conserved J-encoded phenylalanine. The earlier analysis of 587 of the donors excluded sequences that lacked an unambiguous match to a single V gene segment. An earlier analysis of some 500 of the donors classified V segments as functional when productive rearrangements were above 56.7% and as segregating when the standard deviation between donors was above 5%. A statistical classification framework was built for diagnosing cytomegalovirus status from the catalog of TCR beta chain sequences. V and J gene assignment, in a later analysis, came from comparing TCR nucleotide sequences with IMGT/GENE-DB human TR gene sequences. A later analysis assigned CDR3 sequences and most-parsimonious VDJ recombination scenarios with the TCRdist pipeline. A later analysis defined each TCR beta chain by its CDR3 amino acid sequence plus V-gene family, and excluded reads lacking a unique V-gene family. A later analysis removed 500 to 600 highly shared, low-generation-probability nucleotide sequences to deal with suspected cross-contamination and a sequencing artifact. In a later analysis, a clonal expansion index for each public chain was calculated from normalized within-repertoire ranks of inferred template counts. In a later analysis, generation probabilities were computed with a VDJ recombination model fitted to out-of-frame rearrangements, and the resulting probabilities were checked against IGoR. Hypergeometric tests were used in a later analysis to score TCR-TCR, TCR-HLA and TCR-CMV co-occurrence, with a repertoire-size bias correction applied to the TCR pairs. A later analysis estimated false discovery rates by permuting HLA or CMV assignments 20 times. In a later analysis, co-occurring TCRs were grouped with DBSCAN, and TCRdist sequence similarity was added when clustering was performed within HLA-allele-positive subsets. Repertoires with fewer than 30,000 or more than 120,000 public chains were left out of co-occurrence clustering, as were several repertoires with anomalous nucleotide sharing. TCRdb holds this immuneACCESS table with in-frame rearrangements only. Some clones are missing; in checked studies, unresolved V genes explain under half, and the rest has no known cause. That table supplies the V and J calls and clone size; D and trimming were determined from the DNA. The sample profile shows about 96,000 clones; about 70% of them were found once. Over 12% of the sample is in the top ten clones.

The sample belongs to a study of cytomegalovirus exposure and HLA in healthy donors (dated by TCRdb to between 2016 and 2019). Broadly, across the study: In an earlier analysis of 550 to 750 of the donors, 250 to 350 Gb of sequence data and 120 million or so unique TCR beta sequences from roughly 180 million T cells were reported. Alongside the repertoire data, information on donor age, sex, ethnicity and CMV serostatus was compiled. Rather than drawing on any new phenotypic data, the later analysis identified candidate immune exposures from TCR beta sequences and the way those sequences occurred across donors. A later analysis re-examined previously published TCR beta repertoires from 600 to 700 donors and added high-resolution HLA genotyping to investigate patterns of TCR occurrence. A later genetic analysis took genome-wide SNP genotypes for about 65% of the 666 donors and used that subset as a discovery cohort. Every discovery cohort repertoire had been produced on one sequencing platform. The number of typed donors differed by locus: about 620-640 for A, B, C, DRB1 and DQB1; approximately 540 for DQA1; approximately 600 for DPA1; and approximately 450 for DPB1. Approximately 310 gigabases of sequencing data and around 90 million unique TCR sequences made up an early release that covered several hundred HLA-typed donors. Among the roughly 430 genotyped donors, approximately 77% belonged to the genetic ancestry cluster associated with self-reported Caucasian donors. Besides the first cohort of about 730 subjects, a separate validation cohort made up of 120 different subjects was used. To decide whether each TCR beta V gene segment behaved as functional or pseudogenic, an earlier analysis of several hundred of the donors relied on high-throughput TCR beta sequencing. Using immunosequencing, the study profiled T cell repertoires from 666 subjects and related those repertoires to cytomegalovirus serostatus. The study aimed to test whether cataloging public T cell receptors could reveal signatures of past pathogen exposure. Class I and class II HLA loci were covered by the typing at four-digit resolution. To predict cytomegalovirus infection status, the study combined high-throughput TCR immunosequencing, statistical association of individual TCRs with disease status, and machine learning. Roughly 5 DR-DQ haplotypes were treated as single units for association and clustering because of strong linkage in the cohort. On average, 235,054 unique TCR beta nucleotide sequences were sequenced per donor among a few hundred genotyped donors of the cohort, with roughly 18% of those sequences being non-productive.

Broader findings and caveats from the paper: The cohort was sequenced for TCR beta chains only, and without alpha or paired-chain data the features that could be detected were limited. According to a later genetic analysis, donors in an Asian-associated ancestry cluster had fewer N-insertions in productive TCRs than the roughly 700-donor mean. Across donors, most TCR sequences were observed very rarely, whereas some public TCRs were present in many individuals. Three of the identified cytomegalovirus-associated TCR beta chains were confirmed in vitro to be specific for cytomegalovirus antigens. A further reported finding was that TCR beta sequences accurately predicted the HLA-A and HLA-B alleles for most subjects in the first cohort. In a later analysis, about 16,000 TCR beta sequences were associated with specific HLA alleles at a false discovery rate of 0.05. Because the 87-base-pair reads could not distinguish some IMGT-functional V segments, including TRBV6-2 and TRBV6-3, those segments were excluded. According to a later analysis, parvovirus B19, influenza, CMV and Epstein-Barr virus appeared linked to several top co-occurrence clusters. V-gene and J-gene trimming of TCR beta chains was associated with a missense DCLRE1C variant in a later genetic analysis, and the association was replicated in an independent cohort. A later analysis found that TCR association rates varied across HLA loci, with DRB1 alleles showing the most associated TCRs and HLA-C alleles the fewest. Because HLA typing was unavailable for some donors at each locus, only the typed subset was used in association tests. A group of highly shared sequence variants was considered likely to be a technical artifact of the sequencing pipeline. The earlier analysis of about 600 of the donors excluded about 16 rarely observed V segments, including chromosome 9 orphons, because counts were too low. Most CMV-associated TCR beta chains appeared to be HLA-restricted in a later analysis, and the HLA associations seemed to be driven largely by CMV exposure. The study listed around 160 TCR beta chains as associated with cytomegalovirus. A later analysis found that HLA-associated TCR beta chains were more clonally expanded and had lower generation probabilities than equally common non-associated chains. Linkage disequilibrium might explain the correlated functional status among segregating V segments, but an unknown experimental factor could not be ruled out. The classifier was reported to diagnose cytomegalovirus status with high specificity and sensitivity in both the original and validation cohorts. The authors suggested that the approach could potentially be generalized to other disease states and immunological phenotypes. When HLA alleles, especially DR and DQ, strongly co-occurred, TCR associations were difficult to assign to individual alleles. The only immune exposure information available for the cohort was CMV serostatus. Roughly uniform sequencing depth across donors was assumed in presence/absence analyses, although this assumption may not hold. An earlier analysis of around 540 of the donors showed that most TCR beta V segments appeared in productive rearrangements either about 90% or about 30% of the time, which broadly matched IMGT annotations.

The CDR3 goes from the cysteine to the phenylalanine over 15 residues. Of the read, only the CDR3 DNA is kept; its 45 bases are in frame from base 1. Deletion took 3 bases off V and 2 bases off J, with a span of 14 bases between the germline ends. CDR1 and CDR2 are read off the germline V gene (reference sequence) as MNHNY and SVGAGI. The cohort comprised 710 or so healthy bone marrow donors. Cohort members were all nominally healthy when sampled, although unrecorded immune exposures were likely present. The donor tested CMV seropositive, placing the donor among the 250 to 350 seropositive members of the cohort. Every donor gave a peripheral blood sample, and the peripheral blood mononuclear cells from that sample were used for TCR beta sequencing. The Qiagen DNeasy Blood Extraction Kit was used to extract genomic DNA from the blood cell samples.

The sequenced material came from PBMCs. The chain is assembled from TRBV6-6 and TRBJ2-7, with TRBD2 perhaps the D gene, on 6 matching bases. The source of this sequence is a woman aged 70 to 79 in good health and CMV-seropositive. The DNA sequence is given as TGTGCCAGCAGTTATACAGTCCGACTAGCCTACGAGCAGTACTTC. It translates to CASSYTVRLAYEQYF.